This T cell receptor (beta chain) was captured in a study of metastatic and nonmetastatic thyroid tumors. The study, taken as a whole, reports: In both blood and tumor samples, TCR beta diversity was reported significantly higher for malignant than benign nodules.

Original analysis: For papillary thyroid cancer, a distant-metastasis classifier was constructed from CDR3 differences observed across clinicopathological groups. TCRdb reassembled clones from the PCR reads with MiXCR. The V and J calls and clone size come from TCRdb's table, not from the authors' own analysis. This sample carries around 31,000 clones, 15% of them seen once, and the ten largest clones take 19%. Until they underwent thyroid surgery, no patient had received any treatment. Germline values: CDR1 LGHDT, CDR2 YNNKEL (reference sequence). Deletions cut 3 bases from V and 8 bases from J, with 8 bases between. The CDR3 is 13 residues long. The sample holds one count of this clone. Its target is not known.

The receptor's source is a male donor with papillary thyroid cancer or a benign thyroid nodule (not recorded which). Some clones in this sample may be carry-over from other donors' samples. Source material: blood. This chain uses TRBV3-1 with TRBJ1-6, with D maybe TRBD1 (5 bases). The CDR3 here is CASSQGEDSPLHF. CDR3 nucleotide sequence: TGTGCCAGCAGCCAGGGGGAGGATTCACCCCTCCACTTT.